A selection of T cell receptor beta chains follows, all from one sample in a study of blood T cell repertoires in COVID-19. Clones were read by immunoSEQ multiplex PCR, and TCRdb kept only the in-frame ones, dropping some. The profile shows roughly 100,000 clones, roughly nine tenths of them singletons. Material: peripheral blood. The receptors here all came from a human donor in a cohort sampled during active COVID-19. The CDR3 runs from the conserved cysteine through the conserved F or W. Fields, in order: CDR3 length, J gene, V gene, clone size, D gene, CDR3 protein, CDR3 DNA. A D gene is named only where the DNA matches it firmly. Clone size is not always given. Where it is, it says once, few, many or a class for expanded clones.

length: 11
J: TRBJ2-1
V: TRBV20-1
size: NA
D: NA
CDR3: CSGVAKNEQFF
DNA: TGCAGTGGAGTAGCGAAAAATGAGCAGTTCTTC

length: 16
J: TRBJ2-3
V: TRBV18
size: NA
D: TRBD2
CDR3: CASSLLSGPSTDTQYF
DNA: TGTGCCAGCTCACTTCTTAGCGGGCCTAGCACAGATACGCAGTATTTT

length: 16
J: TRBJ2-7
V: TRBV5-1
size: NA
D: NA
CDR3: CASSLYSRAHAYEQYF
DNA: TGCGCCAGCAGCTTATACAGCCGTGCCCATGCCTACGAGCAGTACTTC

length: 15
J: TRBJ2-1
V: TRBV7-2
size: NA
D: NA
CDR3: CASSLALAGYNEQFF
DNA: TGTGCCAGCAGCTTAGCTCTAGCTGGCTACAATGAGCAGTTCTTC

length: 14
J: TRBJ2-3
V: TRBV6-4
size: NA
D: NA
CDR3: CAPHQALSADTQYF
DNA: TGTGCCCCCCACCAAGCCCTAAGCGCAGATACGCAGTATTTT

length: 17
J: TRBJ2-2
V: TRBV10-1
size: NA
D: TRBD2
CDR3: CASSVGLAGASTGELFF
DNA: TGCGCCAGCAGTGTCGGGCTAGCGGGAGCAAGTACCGGGGAGCTGTTTTTT

length: 15
J: TRBJ2-7
V: TRBV11-3
size: NA
D: NA
CDR3: CASSKGTEWSYEQYF
DNA: TGTGCCAGCAGTAAAGGGACTGAATGGTCCTACGAGCAGTACTTC

length: 14
J: TRBJ2-3
V: TRBV19
size: NA
D: NA
CDR3: CASSMTGSTDTQYF
DNA: TGTGCCAGTAGTATGACAGGTAGCACAGATACGCAGTATTTT

length: 16
J: TRBJ2-5
V: TRBV5-1
size: NA
D: TRBD2
CDR3: CASSLAPSGAGETQYF
DNA: TGCGCCAGCAGCTTGGCCCCTAGCGGGGCGGGGGAGACCCAGTACTTC

length: 16
J: TRBJ2-1
V: TRBV7-9
size: NA
D: NA
CDR3: CASSLGSRGAYNEQFF
DNA: TGTGCCAGCAGCTTAGGTTCCAGGGGAGCCTACAATGAGCAGTTCTTC

length: 21
J: TRBJ1-2
V: TRBV30
size: NA
D: NA
CDR3: CAWVVGGNLPLQGIRHYGYTF
DNA: TGTGCCTGGGTTGTCGGAGGTAACTTACCCCTACAGGGAATCAGGCACTATGGCTACACCTTC

length: 13
J: TRBJ2-5
V: TRBV28
size: few
D: NA
CDR3: CASSLTGWETQYF
DNA: TGTGCCAGCAGCCTGACAGGATGGGAGACCCAGTACTTC

length: 16
J: TRBJ2-1
V: TRBV4-1
size: NA
D: TRBD2
CDR3: CASSQSLAGSYNEQFF
DNA: TGCGCCAGCAGCCAGAGTCTAGCGGGATCCTACAATGAGCAGTTCTTC

length: 15
J: TRBJ2-7
V: TRBV28
size: once
D: TRBD2
CDR3: CASSTGTSGTYEQYF
DNA: TGTGCCAGCAGTACCGGGACTAGCGGGACCTACGAGCAGTACTTC

length: 16
J: TRBJ2-5
V: TRBV7-8
size: few
D: NA
CDR3: CASSLQQPAGGETQYF
DNA: TGTGCCAGCAGCTTACAGCAGCCGGCCGGGGGAGAGACCCAGTACTTC

length: 14
J: TRBJ2-3
V: TRBV24-1
size: NA
D: NA
CDR3: CATSVVKVTDTQYF
DNA: TGTGCCACCAGTGTAGTGAAAGTCACAGATACGCAGTATTTT

length: 16
J: TRBJ2-7
V: TRBV19
size: NA
D: TRBD2
CDR3: CASSMVAGVTRNEQYF
DNA: TGTGCCAGTAGTATGGTAGCGGGAGTGACTAGGAACGAGCAGTACTTC

length: 19
J: TRBJ2-1
V: TRBV4-3
size: NA
D: NA
CDR3: CASSQGRGALKSSYNEQFF
DNA: TGCGCCAGCAGCCAGGGAAGGGGTGCTCTCAAAAGCTCCTACAATGAGCAGTTCTTC

length: 16
J: TRBJ2-3
V: TRBV5-6
size: NA
D: TRBD2
CDR3: CASSSLGLAGTDTQYF
DNA: TGTGCCAGCAGCTCCCTGGGGCTAGCGGGCACAGATACGCAGTATTTT

length: 17
J: TRBJ2-5
V: TRBV3-1/TRBV3-2
size: NA
D: TRBD2
CDR3: CASSQALWREGQETQYF
DNA: TGTGCCAGCAGCCAGGCCCTTTGGCGGGAGGGGCAAGAGACCCAGTACTTC

length: 11
J: TRBJ2-4
V: TRBV6-5
size: NA
D: TRBD2
CDR3: CASSSGGIQYF
DNA: TGTGCCAGCAGTTCGGGGGGCATTCAGTACTTC

length: 19
J: TRBJ2-1
V: TRBV19
size: NA
D: TRBD2
CDR3: CASSPRTSGRTSSYNEQFF
DNA: TGTGCCAGTAGTCCGCGGACTAGCGGGAGGACCAGCTCCTACAATGAGCAGTTCTTC

length: 15
J: TRBJ2-3
V: TRBV3-1/TRBV3-2
size: NA
D: TRBD2
CDR3: CASSQKSGVTDTQYF
DNA: TGTGCCAGCAGCCAGAAAAGCGGGGTCACAGATACGCAGTATTTT

length: 13
J: TRBJ1-3
V: TRBV12-3/TRBV12-4
size: NA
D: NA
CDR3: CASSRGTSDTIYF
DNA: TGTGCCAGCAGCCGCGGAACATCGGACACCATATATTTT

length: 11
J: TRBJ1-5
V: TRBV5-8
size: NA
D: NA
CDR3: CASRYDQAQHF
DNA: TGTGCCAGCAGGTACGATCAGGCCCAGCATTTT

length: 15
J: TRBJ2-5
V: TRBV7-8
size: once
D: TRBD2
CDR3: CASSLGISGSETQYF
DNA: TGTGCCAGCAGCTTAGGAATTAGCGGGAGCGAGACCCAGTACTTC

length: 16
J: TRBJ2-1
V: TRBV5-1
size: NA
D: NA
CDR3: CASSLDQSSSYNEQFF
DNA: TGCGCCAGCAGCTTGGACCAATCCAGCTCCTACAATGAGCAGTTCTTC

length: 16
J: TRBJ1-2
V: TRBV20-1
size: NA
D: TRBD1
CDR3: CSASPGGRLPNYGYTF
DNA: TGCAGTGCTAGTCCAGGGGGGCGACTACCTAACTATGGCTACACCTTC

length: 14
J: TRBJ1-1
V: TRBV5-5
size: NA
D: NA
CDR3: CASIRSEGDTEAFF
DNA: TGTGCCAGCATCCGGTCTGAGGGGGACACTGAAGCTTTCTTT

length: 15
J: TRBJ2-2
V: TRBV9
size: NA
D: TRBD1
CDR3: CASSGTGGSEGELFF
DNA: TGTGCCAGCAGCGGGACAGGGGGATCAGAGGGGGAGCTGTTTTTT

length: 14
J: TRBJ1-1
V: TRBV3-1/TRBV3-2
size: NA
D: NA
CDR3: CASSQVDGGTEAFF
DNA: TGTGCCAGCAGCCAAGTCGACGGGGGCACTGAAGCTTTCTTT

length: 17
J: TRBJ2-1
V: TRBV6-1
size: NA
D: NA
CDR3: CASSVNKGLLAGDEQFF
DNA: TGTGCCAGCAGTGTGAACAAGGGGTTACTAGCTGGCGACGAGCAGTTCTTC

length: 18
J: TRBJ2-5
V: TRBV15
size: NA
D: TRBD2
CDR3: CATSRDLLSGLPQETQYF
DNA: TGTGCCACCAGCAGAGATCTGCTTAGCGGGCTCCCCCAAGAGACCCAGTACTTC

length: 13
J: TRBJ1-2
V: TRBV12-3/TRBV12-4
size: NA
D: NA
CDR3: CASSLGEAYGYTF
DNA: TGTGCCAGCAGTTTAGGGGAGGCCTATGGCTACACCTTC

length: 13
J: TRBJ2-3
V: TRBV19
size: NA
D: NA
CDR3: CASSGTRGDTQYF
DNA: TGTGCCAGTAGTGGCACAAGAGGAGATACGCAGTATTTT

length: 16
J: TRBJ1-4
V: TRBV27
size: NA
D: NA
CDR3: CASSLSGRGRNEKLFF
DNA: TGTGCCAGCAGTTTATCAGGCAGGGGTCGGAATGAAAAACTGTTTTTT

length: 17
J: TRBJ2-2
V: TRBV3-1/TRBV3-2
size: NA
D: TRBD2
CDR3: CASSQDPGLVATGELFF
DNA: TGTGCCAGCAGCCAAGATCCGGGACTAGTAGCGACCGGGGAGCTGTTTTTT

length: 13
J: TRBJ2-5
V: TRBV5-6
size: NA
D: NA
CDR3: CASSWTYQETQYF
DNA: TGTGCCAGCAGCTGGACTTACCAAGAGACCCAGTACTTC

length: 14
J: TRBJ2-1
V: TRBV18
size: NA
D: NA
CDR3: CASSWGDLYNEQFF
DNA: TGTGCCAGCTCATGGGGGGACTTGTACAATGAGCAGTTCTTC

length: 15
J: TRBJ2-5
V: TRBV7-2
size: NA
D: NA
CDR3: CASSLYGGAQETQYF
DNA: TGTGCCAGCAGCTTATATGGGGGGGCCCAAGAGACCCAGTACTTC

length: 15
J: TRBJ1-5
V: TRBV7-8
size: NA
D: NA
CDR3: CASSLVSTGNQPQHF
DNA: TGTGCCAGCAGCTTAGTATCGACAGGAAATCAGCCCCAGCATTTT

length: 15
J: TRBJ1-2
V: TRBV10-3
size: NA
D: NA
CDR3: CAISDPDRLGYGYTF
DNA: TGTGCCATCAGTGACCCGGACAGACTTGGTTATGGCTACACCTTC